Detailed here is one TCR beta chain. As yet, its antigen is unknown. The entry originates in a study of T cells in localized non-small cell lung cancer. Study results and limitations: Longer overall survival accompanied higher blood T cell density. Adjacent lung held a median roughly 50 of the top 100 tumor clones. Tumor samples were not multi-region, leaving intratumor heterogeneity unexcluded. Clonality of T cells reached its maximum in uninvolved adjacent lung, surpassing tumor.

Unmatched junction bases numbered 12, after V lost 1 base and J lost 2 bases. The CDR3 has 19 amino acids. CDR1 and CDR2 from the germline V gene are MDHEN and SYDVKM. Profiling relied on immunoSEQ multiplex PCR, and the TCRdb table lists in-frame clones only, not all of them. The sample carries some 4,000 clones, about 35% recorded once. This clonotype was sampled from a woman between 35 and 70 years old with stage I lung adenocarcinoma. The material sequenced was normal lung tissue next to the tumor, taken before any cancer treatment. V is TRBV28 and J is TRBJ1-3; 9 positions match TRBD1. The CDR3 reads CASSLLNFGTGKPGNTIYF. CDR3 DNA sequence: TGTGCCAGCAGTTTATTAAACTTCGGGACAGGGAAGCCTGGAAACACCATATATTTT.